This is a list of T cell receptor beta chains from one sample in a study of shared clonotypes between healthy human individuals. Profiling relied on immunoSEQ multiplex PCR, and the TCRdb table lists in-frame clones only, not all of them. The sample includes over 2,000,000 clones, about 94% seen only once; the top ten take around 1.7%. Sequencing was carried out using naive CD8+ T cells from PBMCs. The receptors were sampled from a man aged 18-30 years in good health. Some clones in this sample may be carry-over from other donors' samples. CDR3s include the opening cysteine and the closing phenylalanine or tryptophan. Each record gives: CDR3 length, V gene, D gene, clone size, J gene, CDR3 DNA, CDR3 protein. D genes are given only for firm matches. Expanded clones get a size class; other rows say once, few or many, or leave the size out.

12	TRBV7-9	.	.	TRBJ1-1	TGTGCCAGTGGGCAGGGTATAACTGAAGCTTTCTTT	CASGQGITEAFF
19	TRBV9	.	.	TRBJ2-2	TGTGCCAGCAGCCCCTCACAGTTTCGGTCGGGGGCGAACACCGGGGAGCTGTTTTTT	CASSPSQFRSGANTGELFF
12	TRBV9	.	.	TRBJ2-7	TGTGCCAGCAGCGTAGGGTCCTACGAGCAGTACTTC	CASSVGSYEQYF
15	TRBV9	.	.	TRBJ1-2	TGTGCCAGCAGCGTAGCTAGGGATCCGAACTATGGCTACACCTTC	CASSVARDPNYGYTF
13	TRBV28	TRBD1	.	TRBJ1-2	TGTGCAGCCGCCCAACAGGGGGCGAGTGGCTACACCTTC	CAAAQQGASGYTF
16	TRBV9	.	.	TRBJ1-2	TGTGCCAGCAGCCCGTGGGGGGGAAATCGGCTCTATGGCTACACCTTC	CASSPWGGNRLYGYTF
14	TRBV6-1	.	.	TRBJ2-7	TGTGCCAGCAGTCCGGAGCGGAACCCCTACGAGCAGTACTTC	CASSPERNPYEQYF
16	TRBV9	.	.	TRBJ2-3	TGTGCCAGCAGCGCCGCACAGGGTTTCGGGACAGATACGCAGTATTTT	CASSAAQGFGTDTQYF
12	TRBV5-4	.	.	TRBJ2-1	TGTGCCAGCAGCGCGGCCCACAATGAGCAGTTCTTC	CASSAAHNEQFF
16	TRBV4-3	TRBD2	.	TRBJ2-7	TGCGCCAGCAGCGAACGACTAGCGGGAGGGTCCTACGAGCAGTACTTC	CASSERLAGGSYEQYF
16	TRBV27	.	.	TRBJ2-1	TGTGCCAGCAGTCCCCCGGACAGCCTAATACTAAATGAGCAGTTCTTC	CASSPPDSLILNEQFF
14	TRBV14	.	.	TRBJ2-1	TGTGCCAGCAGCCAAGTGGCAGGTAACAATGAGCAGTTCTTC	CASSQVAGNNEQFF
13	TRBV6-5	.	.	TRBJ2-7	TGTGCCAGCAGTTACTCTAGGGGGTCCGAGCAGTACTTC	CASSYSRGSEQYF
15	TRBV27	TRBD2	.	TRBJ2-1	TGTGCCACCGCACTAGCGGGAGAGGGTTACAATGAGCAGTTCTTC	CATALAGEGYNEQFF
17	TRBV4-1	.	.	TRBJ1-5	TGCGCCAGCAGCCCACATAGGAGGGGGGATAGCAATCAGCCCCAGCATTTT	CASSPHRRGDSNQPQHF
13	TRBV13	TRBD2	once	TRBJ2-1	TGTGCCAGCAGCTGGCGGGGGACCAATGAGCAGTTCTTC	CASSWRGTNEQFF
16	TRBV2	TRBD1	once	TRBJ1-5	TGTGCCAGCAGTCCCCTTATGACAGGGCCCGGTCAGCCCCAGCATTTT	CASSPLMTGPGQPQHF
15	TRBV30	.	.	TRBJ1-3	TGTGCCTGGTTGCGTTTATGGGACTCTGGAAACACCATATATTTT	CAWLRLWDSGNTIYF
13	TRBV28	TRBD2	once	TRBJ2-7	TGTGCCAGCAGTCACCAACTAGCGGGCGAGCAGTACTTC	CASSHQLAGEQYF
14	TRBV19	.	.	TRBJ1-5	TGTGCCAGTAGTATACATCCGGGCAATCAGCCCCAGCATTTT	CASSIHPGNQPQHF
15	TRBV7-3	TRBD2	.	TRBJ2-7	TGTGCCAGCAGCTTAGGGCCTAGCGGAATTGACGAGCAGTACTTC	CASSLGPSGIDEQYF
15	TRBV7-9	.	.	TRBJ2-1	TGTGCCAGCAGCTTTGTCGTAGGACCGCCGGGTGAGCAGTTCTTC	CASSFVVGPPGEQFF
14	TRBV27	.	.	TRBJ1-5	TGTGCCAGCAGTGGAAGGGAGTATAGTCAGCCCCAGCATTTT	CASSGREYSQPQHF
14	TRBV9	.	once	TRBJ2-7	TGTGCCAGCAGCGTAGGCTCGGGAGTCCACGAGCAGTACTTC	CASSVGSGVHEQYF
13	TRBV25-1	.	.	TRBJ2-1	TGTGCCAGCAGCCCACTAGGGGACAATGAGCAGTTCTTC	CASSPLGDNEQFF
11	TRBV10-3	.	.	TRBJ2-5	TGTGCCATCAGTGATCGGGAGACCCAGTACTTC	CAISDRETQYF
14	TRBV19	TRBD2	.	TRBJ2-1	TGTGCCAGTAGTAATGGGGAGGGTTACAATGAGCAGTTCTTC	CASSNGEGYNEQFF
14	TRBV27	.	.	TRBJ2-7	TGTGCCAGCAGTTTCTCAGGGGCCGGATACGAGCAGTACTTC	CASSFSGAGYEQYF
16	TRBV7-8	TRBD1	.	TRBJ2-7	TGTGCCAGCAGCTTATCCATAGGACAGGGGTTCTACGAGCAGTACTTC	CASSLSIGQGFYEQYF
16	TRBV28	.	.	TRBJ1-3	TGTGCCAGCAGCGGAATGGGCCGGGCCTCTGGAAACACCATATATTTT	CASSGMGRASGNTIYF
14	TRBV27	TRBD2	.	TRBJ2-7	TGTGCCAGCAGTCCGAGGACTAGCCTCAGCGAGCAGTACTTC	CASSPRTSLSEQYF
12	TRBV11-2	.	.	TRBJ2-1	TGTGCCAGCAGCTTTTTTCACGAAAAGCAGTTCTTC	CASSFFHEKQFF
17	TRBV28	TRBD1	.	TRBJ1-5	TGTGCCAGCAGTCCCATCTTGGACAGGGGTGGCAATCAGCCCCAGCATTTT	CASSPILDRGGNQPQHF
14	TRBV27	.	.	TRBJ2-7	TGTGCCAGCAGTTTATCGGCTGGTTACGACGAGCAGTACTTC	CASSLSAGYDEQYF
15	TRBV5-1	.	.	TRBJ1-4	TGCGCCAGCAGCTTGAGCGACCCCGTTGGCGAAAAACTGTTTTTT	CASSLSDPVGEKLFF
16	TRBV28	.	.	TRBJ1-2	TGTGCCAGCAGTTTAGGGCAGACCGGATATAACTATGGCTACACCTTC	CASSLGQTGYNYGYTF
14	TRBV28	.	.	TRBJ2-2	TGTGCCAGCAGTGCTCTAGCCCGGGCCGGGGAGCTGTTTTTT	CASSALARAGELFF